This T cell receptor beta chain was obtained from a study of post-analysis software for immune sequencing data. Tagging with unique molecular identifiers was a feature of the TCR beta cDNA libraries. Via MiXCR, TCRdb re-called the PCR reads, giving one row per CDR3 protein. The table includes hundreds of thousands of distinct CDR3 sequences, just under 30% detected once. About this clonotype itself: Its antigen is unidentified.

The study, taken as a whole, reports: With F measure, samples from one preparation batch clustered together strongly.

The receptor was derived from a girl aged 5-17 years with multiple sclerosis. Sequencing was done on a sample of blood.

The CDR3 loop reads CASSPYTSGQSYEQYF. CDR3 coding DNA: TGTGCCAGCAGTCCCTACACTAGCGGGCAATCCTACGAGCAGTACTTC. The rearrangement uses TRBV28 and TRBJ2-7; 9 bases match TRBD2. Germline values: CDR1 MDHEN, CDR2 SYDVKM. The V segment lost 5 bases and the J segment 1 base; nucleotides outside the gene matches: 9. This CDR3 contains 16 residues.